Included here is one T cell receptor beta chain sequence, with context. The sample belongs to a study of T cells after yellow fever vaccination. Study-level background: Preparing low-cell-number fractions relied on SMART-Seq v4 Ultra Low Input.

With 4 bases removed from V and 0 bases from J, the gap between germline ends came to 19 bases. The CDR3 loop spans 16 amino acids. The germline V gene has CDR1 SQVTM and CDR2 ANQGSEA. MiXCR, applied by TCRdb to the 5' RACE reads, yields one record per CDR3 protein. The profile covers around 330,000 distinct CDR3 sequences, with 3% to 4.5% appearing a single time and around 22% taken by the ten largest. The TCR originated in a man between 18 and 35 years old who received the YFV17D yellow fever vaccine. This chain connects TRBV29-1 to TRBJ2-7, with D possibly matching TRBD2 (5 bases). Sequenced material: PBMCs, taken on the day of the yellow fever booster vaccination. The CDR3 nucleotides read TGCAGCGTTGGGCTTGGGAGACCCTATAACTCCTACGAGCAGTACTTC. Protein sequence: CSVGLGRPYNSYEQYF.